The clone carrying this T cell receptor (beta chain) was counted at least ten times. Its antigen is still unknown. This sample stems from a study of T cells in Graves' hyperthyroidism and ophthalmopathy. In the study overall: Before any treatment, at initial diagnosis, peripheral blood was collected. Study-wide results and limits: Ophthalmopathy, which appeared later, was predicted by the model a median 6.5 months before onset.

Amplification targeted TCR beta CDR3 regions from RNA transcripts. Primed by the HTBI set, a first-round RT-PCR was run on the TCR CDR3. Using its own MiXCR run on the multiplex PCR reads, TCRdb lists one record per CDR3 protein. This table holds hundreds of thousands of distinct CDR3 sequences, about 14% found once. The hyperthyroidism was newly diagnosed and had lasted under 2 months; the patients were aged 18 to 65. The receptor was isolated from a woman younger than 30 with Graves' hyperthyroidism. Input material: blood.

CDR3 in amino acids: CATSGGLYTEAFF. CDR3 nucleotides: TGTGCCACCAGCGGGGGCCTGTACACTGAAGCTTTCTTT. The chain links TRBV15 to TRBJ1-1; the D gene is possibly TRBD1 (6 bases). V was pared by 5 bases and J by 3 bases, with 10 bases between. The CDR3 length is 13 residues. Germline assignment: CDR1 LNHNV and CDR2 YYDKDF (reference sequence). The full variable domain, with the rest looked up from reference TRBV15 and TRBJ1-1, is DAMVIQNPRYQVTQFGKPVTLSCSQTLNHNVMYWYQQKSSQAPKLLFHYYDKDFNNEADTPDNFQSRRPNTSFCFLDIRSPGLGDTAMYLCATSGGLYTEAFFGQGTRLTVV.